The entry that follows covers one T cell receptor (beta chain) sequence. The antigen is unknown. The data originate from a study of OX40 agonist ivuxolimab in advanced cancers. Study background: Among those enrolled, mean age was roughly 55 years (range about 23 to 90) and about 82% were male. Notes on the study in general: Within 6 weeks, CD4+ and CD8+ blood T cells expanded clonally at 0.1 to 3.0 mg/kg. The study did not work out the antigen specificity of the expanded peripheral T cells. On average, CD8+ T cells had more expanded clones than CD4+.

Trimming cost V 1 base and J 1 base, with 10 bases left between them. CDR1 LGHNA and CDR2 YNFKEQ come from the germline V gene. The CDR3 sequence is 15 residues long. TCRdb keeps only in-frame clones here, not all; method: immunoSEQ multiplex PCR. The data hold tens of thousands of clones, with around 85% observed a single time. The chain links TRBV4-2 to TRBJ1-1; no clear D. The starting material was CD4+ or CD8+ T cells sorted from blood, obtained in a trial of the OX40 agonist ivuxolimab. The clonotype comes from an adult with an advanced solid tumor such as melanoma, head and neck, liver or kidney cancer. The CDR3 is CASSQAGRTNTEAFF. The DNA for the CDR3 is TGTGCCAGCAGCCAAGCAGGTAGGACGAACACTGAAGCTTTCTTT.